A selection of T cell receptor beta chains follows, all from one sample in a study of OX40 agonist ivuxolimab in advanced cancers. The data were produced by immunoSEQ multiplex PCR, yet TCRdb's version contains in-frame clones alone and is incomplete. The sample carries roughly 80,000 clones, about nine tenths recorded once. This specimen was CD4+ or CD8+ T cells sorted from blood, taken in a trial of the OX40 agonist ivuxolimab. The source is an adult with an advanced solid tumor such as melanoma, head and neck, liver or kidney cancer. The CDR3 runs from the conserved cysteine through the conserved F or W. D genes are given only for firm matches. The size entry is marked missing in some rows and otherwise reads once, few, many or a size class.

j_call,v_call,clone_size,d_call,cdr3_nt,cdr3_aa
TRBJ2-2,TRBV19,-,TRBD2,TGTGCCAGTAGTGCGTACGGGACTAGCGGGACCACTTTCGGGGAGCTGTTTTTT,CASSAYGTSGTTFGELFF
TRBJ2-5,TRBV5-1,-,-,TGCGCCAGCAGCTTGCAAGGGGGATTGCTGGAGACCCAGTACTTC,CASSLQGGLLETQYF
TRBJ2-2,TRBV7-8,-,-,TGTGCCAGCAGCTCGCGACCCCCGGGACAGAACACCGGGGAGCTGTTTTTT,CASSSRPPGQNTGELFF
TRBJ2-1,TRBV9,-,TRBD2,TGTGCCAGCAGCGTAGGTAGCGGGTCTGACAATGAGCAGTTCTTC,CASSVGSGSDNEQFF
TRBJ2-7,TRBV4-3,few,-,TGCGCCAGCAGCCAAGACCGAAAGACCTACGAGCAGTACTTC,CASSQDRKTYEQYF
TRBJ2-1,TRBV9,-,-,TGTGCCAGCAGCGTACGAGGAGGACTCCCCGCGACGGATGAGCAGTTCTTC,CASSVRGGLPATDEQFF
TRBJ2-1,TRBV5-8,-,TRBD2,TGTGCCAGCAGCCTAGAGATAGCGGGAGGGAGGGAGCAGTTCTTC,CASSLEIAGGREQFF
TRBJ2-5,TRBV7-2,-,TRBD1,TGTGCCAGCAGCCTAGACAGGGGGCGGCCTGAGACCCAGTACTTC,CASSLDRGRPETQYF
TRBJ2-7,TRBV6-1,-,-,TGTGCCAGCAGTGACCCCCAGTTTGGCTCCTACGAGCAGTACTTC,CASSDPQFGSYEQYF
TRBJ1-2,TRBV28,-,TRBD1,TGTGCCAGCAGTTCCTTATCCCGACAGGGCTATGGCTACACCTTC,CASSSLSRQGYGYTF
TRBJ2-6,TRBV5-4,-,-,TGTGCCAGCAGCTTGGATTCCGGGGCCAACGTCCTGACTTTC,CASSLDSGANVLTF
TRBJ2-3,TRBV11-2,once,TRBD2,TGTGCCAGCAGCTTAGAGGGGGCTAGCGGGAGAGGAGCAGATACGCAGTATTTT,CASSLEGASGRGADTQYF
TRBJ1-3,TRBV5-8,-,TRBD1,TGTGCCAGCAGCTTGAACAGGGGATATGGAAACACCATATATTTT,CASSLNRGYGNTIYF
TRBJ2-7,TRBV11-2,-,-,TGTGCCAGCAGCTCTTTCCGGGCCCCCTCCGAGCAGTACTTC,CASSSFRAPSEQYF
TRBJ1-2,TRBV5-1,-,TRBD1,TGCGCCAGCAGCTGGGGACAGGGGGTCTTAAACTATGGCTACACCTTC,CASSWGQGVLNYGYTF
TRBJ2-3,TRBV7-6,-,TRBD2,TGTGCCAGCAGCTTAGCGGATCAGCGGGAGGAGTGGGGGCAGATAGATACGCAGTATTTT,CASSLADQREEWGQIDTQYF
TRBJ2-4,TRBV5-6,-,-,TGTGCCAGCAGCTTTCGGGGGCCAGCCAAAAACATTCAGTACTTC,CASSFRGPAKNIQYF